This entry concerns a single TCR beta chain. These data are taken from a study of blood T cell repertoires in COVID-19. This CDR3 comprises 14 residues. CDR1 and CDR2 from the germline V gene are SNHLY and FYNNEI. V dropped 6 bases and J dropped 3; count of bases not matched to a gene: 5. Some clones are missing from TCRdb's copy, which holds only in-frame ones; the method was immunoSEQ multiplex PCR. The repertoire consists of over 250,000 clones, with about four fifths occurring once and the leading ten covering around 5%. The material sequenced was PBMCs or T cells enriched from blood (not recorded which). The TCR sequence derives from a man aged 40-50 years who had been exposed to COVID-19. The chain joins TRBV2 to TRBJ1-2; 9 nucleotides line up with TRBD1. The CDR3 loop is CASRVQGAHYGYTF. The CDR3 DNA reads TGTGCCAGCAGGGTACAGGGGGCCCACTATGGCTACACCTTC.